This T cell receptor beta chain was captured by sequencing in a study of T-cell memory formation after mild COVID-19. Using its own MiXCR run on the 5' RACE reads, TCRdb lists one record per CDR3 protein. This sample has about 140,000 distinct CDR3 sequences, with roughly 13% found just once. In this sample, this clonotype turned up a few times. V shed 8 bases, J shed 2 bases, and the junction held 4 bases outside the gene matches. The germline gives CDR1 MNHEY, CDR2 SMNVEV (reference sequence). The CDR3 contains 13 residues. The V and J genes are TRBV27 and TRBJ2-7; TRBD1 agrees at 9 bases. This receptor was obtained from an adult woman who had mild COVID-19 (a few samples of this study predate the infection). Cell type and time point are not known. The sequencing input was PBMCs or a T cell subset sorted from them (not recorded which). CDR3 sequence (DNA): TGTGCCAGCGGGGACAGGGCCACCTACGAGCAGTACTTC. Its protein product is CASGDRATYEQYF.